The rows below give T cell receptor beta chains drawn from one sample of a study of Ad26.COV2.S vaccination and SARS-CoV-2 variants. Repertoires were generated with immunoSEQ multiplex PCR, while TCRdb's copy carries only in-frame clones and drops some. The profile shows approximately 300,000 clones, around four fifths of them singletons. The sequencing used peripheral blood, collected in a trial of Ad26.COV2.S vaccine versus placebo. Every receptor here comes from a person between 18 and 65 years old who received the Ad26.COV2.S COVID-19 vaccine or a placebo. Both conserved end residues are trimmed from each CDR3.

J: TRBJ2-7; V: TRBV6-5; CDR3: ASSLTVNYEQY
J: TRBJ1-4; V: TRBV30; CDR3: AWQGGTTNEKLF
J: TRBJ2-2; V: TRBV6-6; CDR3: ASRTGSTNTGELF
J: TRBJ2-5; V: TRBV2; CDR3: ASSFGSASRQETQY
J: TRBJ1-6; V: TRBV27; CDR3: ASSSIRTGYNSPLH
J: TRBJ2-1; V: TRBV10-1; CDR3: ASSEAGGNEQF
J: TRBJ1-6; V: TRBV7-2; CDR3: ASSLAEGFINSPLH
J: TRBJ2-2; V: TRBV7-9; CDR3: ASSLALAGGTGELF
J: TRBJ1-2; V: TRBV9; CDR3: ASSVDPGQGYGYT
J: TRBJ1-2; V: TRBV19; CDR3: ASSIGQRANYGYT
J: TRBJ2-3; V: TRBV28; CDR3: ASSFVAGTDTQY
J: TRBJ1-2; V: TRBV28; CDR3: ASRSPGRVYGYT
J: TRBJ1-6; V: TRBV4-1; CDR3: ASSQDTRSSYNSPLH
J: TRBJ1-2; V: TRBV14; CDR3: ASSQGANYGYT
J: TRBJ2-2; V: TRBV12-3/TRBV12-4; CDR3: ASRTTAGELF
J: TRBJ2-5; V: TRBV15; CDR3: ATSRRDWEETQY
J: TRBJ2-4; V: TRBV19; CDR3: ASSIGGAIKNIQY
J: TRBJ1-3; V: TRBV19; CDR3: ASDRGSSGNTIY
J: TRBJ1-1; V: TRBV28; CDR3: ASSLSGVRNTEAF
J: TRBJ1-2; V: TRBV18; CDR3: ASSYSPGRGEYGYT
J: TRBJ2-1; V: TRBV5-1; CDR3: ASREGSPYNEQF
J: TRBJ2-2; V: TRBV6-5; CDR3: ASSYSTPGTGELF
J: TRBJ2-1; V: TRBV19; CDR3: ASRERGGSYNEQF
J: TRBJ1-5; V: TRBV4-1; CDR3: ASSQSTGGRSGQPQH